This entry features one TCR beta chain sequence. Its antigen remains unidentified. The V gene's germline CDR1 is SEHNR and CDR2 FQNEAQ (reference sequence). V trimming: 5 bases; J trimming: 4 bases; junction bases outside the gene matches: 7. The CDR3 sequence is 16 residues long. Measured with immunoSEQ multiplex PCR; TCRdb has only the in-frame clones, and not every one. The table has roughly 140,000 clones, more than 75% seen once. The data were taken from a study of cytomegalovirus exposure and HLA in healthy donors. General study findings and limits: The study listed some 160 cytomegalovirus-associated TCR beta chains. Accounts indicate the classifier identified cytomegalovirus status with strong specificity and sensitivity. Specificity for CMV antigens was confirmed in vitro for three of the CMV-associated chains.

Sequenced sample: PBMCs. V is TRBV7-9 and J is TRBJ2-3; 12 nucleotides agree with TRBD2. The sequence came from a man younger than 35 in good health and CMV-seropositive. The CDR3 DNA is TGTGCCAGCAGCCCCAGACTAGCGGGAGACGCAGATACGCAGTATTTT. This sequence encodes CASSPRLAGDADTQYF.